This paragraph covers one TCR beta chain sequence. Its cognate antigen is unknown. UMIs bearing a 6-nucleotide sample barcode were added through template switching. From the 5' RACE reads, TCRdb lists one entry per CDR3 protein and no DNA. The table counts about 110,000 distinct CDR3 sequences; around 11% lies in the top ten. The CDR3 length is 15 residues. Germline CDR1 MNHNS, CDR2 SASEGT. These data come from a study of monozygotic twins with inflammatory bowel disease. Study-level results: Inverse Simpson values showed less TCRbeta diversity in IBD patients than in their healthy co-twins.

The TCR originated in a human donor with ulcerative colitis or Crohn's disease, or a healthy co-twin of an affected twin (not recorded which). This chain connects TRBV6-1 to TRBJ1-1; as DNA is missing, the TRBD1 call by TCRdb cannot be tested. Sequenced material: blood. The CDR3 spells CASSEWGQGRTEAFF.